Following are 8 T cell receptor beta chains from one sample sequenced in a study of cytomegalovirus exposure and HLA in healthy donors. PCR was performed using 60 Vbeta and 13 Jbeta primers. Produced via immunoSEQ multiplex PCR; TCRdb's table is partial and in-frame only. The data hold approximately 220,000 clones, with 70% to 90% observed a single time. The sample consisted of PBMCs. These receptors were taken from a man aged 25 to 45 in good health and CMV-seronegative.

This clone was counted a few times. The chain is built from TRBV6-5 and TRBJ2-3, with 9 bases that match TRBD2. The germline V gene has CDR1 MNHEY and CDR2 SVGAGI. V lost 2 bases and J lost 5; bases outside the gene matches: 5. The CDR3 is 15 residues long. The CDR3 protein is CASSYDPSGEDTQYF. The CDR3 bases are TGTGCCAGCAGTTACGATCCTAGCGGGGAAGATACGCAGTATTTT.

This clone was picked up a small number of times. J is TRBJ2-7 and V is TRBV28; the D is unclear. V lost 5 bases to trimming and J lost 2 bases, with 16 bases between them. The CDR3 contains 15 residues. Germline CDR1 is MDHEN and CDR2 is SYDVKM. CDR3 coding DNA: TGTGCCAGCAGTCCACCCCTTGGCCCCGCCTACGAGCAGTACTTC. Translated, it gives CASSPPLGPAYEQYF.

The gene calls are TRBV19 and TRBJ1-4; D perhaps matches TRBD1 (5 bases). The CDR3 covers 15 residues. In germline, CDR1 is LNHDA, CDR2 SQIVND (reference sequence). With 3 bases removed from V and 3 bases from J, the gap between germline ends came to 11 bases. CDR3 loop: CASSMLDSPNEKLFF. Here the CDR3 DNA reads TGTGCCAGTAGTATGCTTGACAGCCCTAATGAAAAACTGTTTTTT. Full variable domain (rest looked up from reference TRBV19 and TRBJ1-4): DGGITQSPKYLFRKEGQNVTLSCEQNLNHDAMYWYRQDPGQGLRLIYYSQIVNDFQKGDIAEGYSVSREKKESFPLTVTSAQKNPTAFYLCASSMLDSPNEKLFFGSGTQLSVL.

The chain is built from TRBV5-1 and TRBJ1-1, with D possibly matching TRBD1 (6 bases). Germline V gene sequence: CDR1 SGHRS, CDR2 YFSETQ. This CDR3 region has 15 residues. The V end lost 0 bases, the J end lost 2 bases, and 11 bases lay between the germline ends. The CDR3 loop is CASSLEGGFNTEAFF. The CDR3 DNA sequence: TGCGCCAGCAGCTTGGAGGGGGGGTTTAACACTGAAGCTTTCTTT.

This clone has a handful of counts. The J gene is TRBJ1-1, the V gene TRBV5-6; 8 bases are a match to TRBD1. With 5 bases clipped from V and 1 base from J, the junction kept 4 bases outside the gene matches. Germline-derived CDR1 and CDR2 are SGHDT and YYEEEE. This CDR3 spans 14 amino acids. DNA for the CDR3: TGTGCCAGCAGACCACAGGGGGGGAACACTGAAGCTTTCTTT. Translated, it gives CASRPQGGNTEAFF.

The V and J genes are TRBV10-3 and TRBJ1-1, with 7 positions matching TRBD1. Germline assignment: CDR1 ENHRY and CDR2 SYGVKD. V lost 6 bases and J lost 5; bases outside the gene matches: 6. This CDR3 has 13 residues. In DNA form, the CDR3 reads TGTGCCATCAGGGGTACACAGGGGACTGAAGCTTTCTTT. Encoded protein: CAIRGTQGTEAFF.

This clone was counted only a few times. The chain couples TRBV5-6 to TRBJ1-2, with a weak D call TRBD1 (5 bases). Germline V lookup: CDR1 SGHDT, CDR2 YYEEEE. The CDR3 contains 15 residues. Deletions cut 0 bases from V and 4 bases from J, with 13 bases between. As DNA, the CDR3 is TGTGCCAGCAGCTTGGCATTAAGGGGCTTCTATGGCTACACCTTC. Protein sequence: CASSLALRGFYGYTF.

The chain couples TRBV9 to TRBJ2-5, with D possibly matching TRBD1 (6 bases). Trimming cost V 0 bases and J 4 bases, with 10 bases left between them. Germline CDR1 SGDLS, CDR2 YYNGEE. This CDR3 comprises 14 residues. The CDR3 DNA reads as TGTGCCAGCAGCGTAGAACAGGGCGGAGAGACCCAGTACTTC. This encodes CASSVEQGGETQYF.